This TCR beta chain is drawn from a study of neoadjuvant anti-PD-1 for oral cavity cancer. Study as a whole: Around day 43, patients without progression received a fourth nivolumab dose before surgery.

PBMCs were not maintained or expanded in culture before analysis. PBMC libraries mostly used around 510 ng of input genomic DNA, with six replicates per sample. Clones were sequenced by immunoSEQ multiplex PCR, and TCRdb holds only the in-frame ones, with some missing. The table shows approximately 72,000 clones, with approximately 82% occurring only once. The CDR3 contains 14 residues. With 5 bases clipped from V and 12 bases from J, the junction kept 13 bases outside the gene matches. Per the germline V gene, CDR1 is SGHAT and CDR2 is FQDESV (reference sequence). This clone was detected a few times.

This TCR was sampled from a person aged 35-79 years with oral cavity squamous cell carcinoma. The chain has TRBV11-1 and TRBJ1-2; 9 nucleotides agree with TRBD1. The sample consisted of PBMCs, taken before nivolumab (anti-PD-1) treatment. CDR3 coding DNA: TGTGCCAGCAGCAACCGGCGGACAGGGGCTGAACACACCTTC. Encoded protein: CASSNRRTGAEHTF.